The 19 T cell receptor beta chains given below trace back to one sample, sequenced in a study of blood T cell repertoires in COVID-19. The table came from immunoSEQ multiplex PCR; TCRdb's copy has only in-frame clones and leaves some out. The sample lists hundreds of thousands of clones; over 80% were seen once. The sample comprised PBMCs or T cells enriched from blood (not recorded which). The receptors were gathered from a woman aged 18-29 years who had recovered from COVID-19.

This clone was seen a single time. V is TRBV7-9 and J is TRBJ2-1; 10 nucleotides match TRBD2. CDR3 length equals 18 residues. After removal of 6 bases from V and 0 bases from J, the junction contained 11 bases not matched to a gene. From germline, CDR1 is SEHNR and CDR2 FQNEAQ (reference sequence). CDR3 sequence reads: CASSSGLAGDISYNEQFF. CDR3 bases: TGTGCCAGCAGTTCTGGCCTAGCGGGAGACATCTCCTACAATGAGCAGTTCTTC.

The CDR3 region is CASSLGSGVEGDEQFF. CDR3 nucleotide sequence: TGCGCCAGCAGCTTGGGTTCCGGGGTTGAAGGTGATGAGCAGTTCTTC. The chain is built from TRBV5-1 and TRBJ2-1; a possible D gene is TRBD2 (5 bases). CDR3 length equals 16 residues. The V gene lost 0 bases and the J gene lost 8 bases, with 18 bases spanning the gap. Germline CDR1 is SGHRS and CDR2 is YFSETQ.

The gene calls are TRBV5-5 and TRBJ1-2; D call uncertain. V was cut by 1 base and J by 6 bases, with 16 bases left in between. Germline V lookup: CDR1 SGHKS, CDR2 YYEKEE (reference sequence). This CDR3 comprises 15 residues. DNA for the CDR3: TGTGCCAGCAGCTTGCGATTCCAGGCCTTCGATGGCTACACCTTC. Its translation: CASSLRFQAFDGYTF.

The rearrangement links TRBV18 to TRBJ2-5; perhaps TRBD2 as D (6 bases). The V gene lost 1 base and the J gene lost 5 bases, with 11 bases spanning the gap. The length of the CDR3 is 14 residues. Germline assignment: CDR1 KGHSH and CDR2 LQKENI. The CDR3: CASSPLSGGETQYF. The DNA for the CDR3 is TGTGCCAGCTCACCACTGAGCGGAGGGGAGACCCAGTACTTC.

This clone came up once. In DNA, the CDR3 is TGTGCCAGTAGTATGGTGGAACAGTTTAATGAAAAACTGTTTTTT. It translates to CASSMVEQFNEKLFF. The chain employs TRBV19 and TRBJ1-4; D gene ambiguous. This CDR3 is built from 15 residues. The germline V gene has CDR1 LNHDA and CDR2 SQIVND (reference sequence). V gave up 3 bases and J gave up 4 bases, with 12 bases separating them.

The chain couples TRBV13 to TRBJ2-7; 7 bases align to TRBD1. Trimming cost V 4 bases and J 0 bases; bases outside gene matches: 3. CDR3 size: 14 residues. Germline CDR1 PRHDT, CDR2 FYEKMQ (reference sequence). The CDR3 nucleotides read TGTGCCAGCAGCTCCAGGGACAGCTCCTACGAGCAGTACTTC. This encodes CASSSRDSSYEQYF.

The rearrangement links TRBV4-3 to TRBJ2-3; maybe TRBD2 (7 bases). This CDR3 has 14 residues. Between the trimmed V and J ends, which lost 0 bases and 8 bases, there was a span of 12 bases. CDR1 LGHNA and CDR2 YSLEER come from the germline V gene. The CDR3 sequence is CASSQEKGGGTQYF. The CDR3 DNA follows: TGCGCCAGCAGCCAAGAAAAAGGGGGGGGTACGCAGTATTTT.

This chain connects TRBV5-4 to TRBJ2-3; TRBD2 aligns across 14 bases. The germline CDR1 and CDR2 sequences are SGHNT and YYREEE (reference sequence). The CDR3 has 17 amino acids. J lost 2 bases, V lost 5 bases, and 7 bases had no gene match. CDR3 amino acids: CASSRRLAGGYTDTQYF. In DNA, the CDR3 is TGTGCCAGCAGTCGCAGACTAGCGGGGGGGTACACAGATACGCAGTATTTT.

The chain combines TRBV10-3 with TRBJ2-5; possible D gene TRBD1, 6 bases. The V gene lost 6 bases and the J gene lost 2 bases, with 10 bases spanning the gap. The germline gives CDR1 ENHRY, CDR2 SYGVKD. The CDR3 runs to 13 residues. CDR3: CAIRDQGQETQYF. The CDR3, as DNA: TGTGCCATCAGGGACCAGGGGCAAGAGACCCAGTACTTC.

The table lists this clone with a count of one. This chain joins TRBV9 and TRBJ1-4; 7 nucleotides agree with TRBD1. Germline V CDR1 and CDR2: SGDLS, YYNGEE. The V segment lost 4 bases and the J segment 8 bases; nucleotides outside the gene matches: 11. CDR3 size: 15 residues. Here the CDR3 reads CASSYRGQRSEKLFF. The CDR3 nucleotides read TGTGCCAGCAGCTACCGGGGACAGCGGAGCGAAAAACTGTTTTTT.

This chain joins TRBV5-4 and TRBJ2-3, with D possibly matching TRBD1 (6 bases). In germline, CDR1 is SGHNT, CDR2 YYREEE (reference sequence). The CDR3 covers 15 residues. Trimming removed 2 bases from V and 3 bases from J, with 13 bases in between. CDR3 sequence: CASSLPGVVTDTQYF. The CDR3 DNA is TGTGCCAGCAGCTTACCAGGGGTGGTGACAGATACGCAGTATTTT.

This clone was counted a single time. The rearrangement links TRBV29-1 to TRBJ2-4; the D gene is possibly TRBD1 (6 bases). Germline CDR1 is SQVTM and CDR2 is ANQGSEA. The ends were cut back, 5 bases at V and 4 bases at J, with 21 bases in the middle. There are 16 residues in the CDR3. CDR3: CSVLLTRDKLKNIQYF. The CDR3 DNA follows: TGCAGCGTTCTATTAACCCGGGACAAACTTAAAAACATTCAGTACTTC.

The genes are TRBV10-3 and TRBJ1-4, with D possibly TRBD1 on 5 matching bases. V lost 6 bases, J lost 6 bases, and 11 bases lay in between. Per the germline V gene, CDR1 is ENHRY and CDR2 is SYGVKD. This CDR3 has 13 amino acids. Here the CDR3 DNA reads TGTGCCATCAGCTCCGGGACTGATGAAAAACTGTTTTTT. Amino acids: CAISSGTDEKLFF.

The rearrangement joins TRBV18 to TRBJ2-3; 8 bases are a match to TRBD2. From germline, CDR1 is KGHSH and CDR2 LQKENI. The V segment lost 5 bases and the J segment 0 bases; nucleotides outside the gene matches: 10. CDR3 length: 17 residues. CDR3: CASSRGILAASTDTQYF. The CDR3 region has the DNA TGTGCCAGCTCAAGGGGGATACTAGCGGCAAGCACAGATACGCAGTATTTT.

The table lists this clone with a few counts. This chain uses TRBV10-3 with TRBJ1-1, with a weak D call TRBD1 (5 bases). The V end was cut by 10 bases, the J end by 3 bases, with 15 bases between. The CDR3 is 13 residues long. Germline lookup yields CDR1 ENHRY and CDR2 SYGVKD. The CDR3 protein is CATGEIRDTEAFF. The CDR3, as DNA: TGTGCCACGGGAGAGATCAGGGACACTGAAGCTTTCTTT.

CDR3 sequence (DNA): TGCGCCAGCAGCTTGGAGGGGGGAGGGTACTACAATGAGCAGTTCTTC. This encodes CASSLEGGGYYNEQFF. This chain uses TRBV5-1 with TRBJ2-1, with a tentative D call TRBD2 (7 bases). Trimming took 0 bases from V and 3 from J, leaving 13 bases between them. The CDR3 spans 16 residues. CDR1 and CDR2 (germline): SGHRS, YFSETQ.

The chain couples TRBV9 to TRBJ1-2; D is undetermined. The germline V gene has CDR1 SGDLS and CDR2 YYNGEE. V was cut by 4 bases and J by 3 bases, with 10 bases left in between. CDR3 length: 13 amino acids. CDR3 coding DNA: TGTGCCAGCAGCCCCGGGTACGACTATGGCTACACCTTC. Translation: CASSPGYDYGYTF.

V usage is TRBV19 and J usage is TRBJ1-4; 7 positions agree with TRBD1. The J segment lost 6 bases and the V segment lost 4 bases, leaving 5 bases of the junction unmatched. From germline, CDR1 is LNHDA and CDR2 SQIVND (reference sequence). The CDR3 spans 14 residues. CDR3 coding DNA: TGTGCCAGTAGTACTACAGGGGAGTATGAAAAACTGTTTTTT. Amino acid sequence: CASSTTGEYEKLFF.

The chain uses TRBV24-1 and TRBJ2-2; D is possibly TRBD1 (6 bases). Trimming pared 10 bases from V and 3 bases from J, leaving 11 bases between. The CDR3 is 13 amino acids. Per the germline V gene, CDR1 is KGHDR and CDR2 is SFDVKD. CDR3 sequence (DNA): TGTGCCACGGGCAGGGGATACACCGGGGAGCTGTTTTTT. Protein product: CATGRGYTGELFF.